The 27 T cell receptor beta chains given below trace back to one sample, sequenced in a study of T-cell reconstitution after alpha-beta-depleted transplantation in children. Molecular barcoding with unique molecular identifiers was used for the TCRbeta library. TCRdb used MiXCR to reprocess the PCR reads, holding one entry per CDR3 protein. The table records about 610,000 distinct CDR3 sequences, roughly a tenth of them present only once. The source was PBMCs from the stem cell graft donor, collected from the stem cell graft. Every receptor here comes from a human donor who donated a stem cell graft to a child with acute myeloid leukemia.

This clonotype occurred many times. This CDR3 reads CASNPGGSLGAQETQYF. CDR3 DNA sequence: TGTGCCAGCAATCCGGGGGGGTCCCTTGGCGCGCAAGAGACCCAGTACTTC. The rearrangement joins TRBV12-3 or TRBV12-4 to TRBJ2-5; 8 bases line up with TRBD2. Germline trimming cut 7 bases from V and 2 bases from J; bases unmatched to any gene: 15. The CDR3 is 17 residues long.

Comment on this clonotype: A much larger clone differs by one base, so this may be a read error. The gene calls are TRBV20-1 and TRBJ1-5, with 9 bases identical to TRBD1. CDR1 and CDR2 from the germline V gene are DFQATT and SNEGSKA (reference sequence). This CDR3 is built from 17 residues. CDR3 protein: CCARDGTGRKGNQPQHF. Here the CDR3 DNA reads TGCTGTGCTAGAGATGGGACAGGGCGGAAAGGCAATCAGCCCCAGCATTTT.

This clonotype was counted only a few times. The chain uses TRBV7-3 and TRBJ2-7; D gene uncertain. CDR1 and CDR2 from the germline V gene are SGHTA and FQGTGA. The CDR3 runs to 15 residues. Deletions cut 4 bases from V and 4 bases from J, with 17 bases between. CDR3 region: CASSSIGGRNYEQYF. The CDR3 nucleotides read TGTGCCAGCAGCTCAATAGGCGGAAGGAATTACGAGCAGTACTTC. Drawing the rest from reference TRBV7-3 and TRBJ2-7, the complete variable domain is GAGVSQTPSNKVTEKGKYVELRCDPISGHTALYWYRQSLGQGPEFLIYFQGTGAADDSGLPNDRFFAVRPEGSVSTLKIQRTERGDSAVYLCASSSIGGRNYEQYFGPGTRLTVT.

This clonotype was detected many times. The rearrangement uses TRBV10-3 and TRBJ2-7, with TRBD1 matching 9 bases. V was pared by 5 bases and J by 6 bases, with 8 bases of the junction left unmatched. Germline V gene data show CDR1 as ENHRY and CDR2 as SYGVKD. The CDR3 sequence is 14 residues long. This CDR3 is CAISRDRDPGEQYF. CDR3 bases: TGTGCCATCAGTCGGGACAGGGATCCGGGCGAGCAGTACTTC.

The CDR3 loop is CASSLDLSEAFF. The CDR3 DNA is TGTGCCAGCAGCTTGGACCTGTCCGAAGCTTTCTTT. V and J are TRBV5-5 and TRBJ1-1; D not certain. This CDR3 spans 12 amino acids. Germline V gene data show CDR1 as SGHKS and CDR2 as YYEKEE (reference sequence). V lost 0 bases and J lost 8, with 8 bases in between.

This clonotype has a handful of counts. The chain carries TRBV6-1 and TRBJ2-1, with D hard to call. This CDR3 has 12 residues. CDR1 and CDR2 from the germline V gene are MNHNS and SASEGT. V lost 0 bases, J lost 7 bases, and 4 bases lay in between. CDR3 loop: CASSEARNEQFF. The DNA of the CDR3 is TGTGCCAGCAGTGAAGCGCGGAATGAGCAGTTCTTC.

This clonotype was found many times. In nucleotides, the CDR3 is TGTGCCACCAGGACTAGCAAGTCCGGGGAGCTGTTTTTT. It is translated as CATRTSKSGELFF. V gene TRBV24-1 combines with J gene TRBJ2-2, with 7 bases fitting TRBD2. V trimming: 7 bases; J trimming: 6 bases; junction bases outside the gene matches: 4. This CDR3 spans 13 amino acids. Germline CDR1 and CDR2: KGHDR and SFDVKD.

This clonotype has a count of ten or more. CDR3 loop: CASSLGQGNEKLFF. As DNA, the CDR3 is TGTGCCAGCAGCTTGGGACAGGGGAATGAAAAACTGTTTTTT. The rearrangement uses TRBV7-2 and TRBJ1-4; 10 nucleotides align to TRBD1. Germline-derived CDR1 and CDR2 are SGHTA and FQGNSA. Trimming took 3 bases from V and 5 from J; bases not matched to a gene: 0. This CDR3 spans 14 amino acids.

This clonotype was observed a handful of times. This chain uses TRBV29-1 with TRBJ1-1; a possible D gene is TRBD1 (5 bases). From germline, CDR1 is SQVTM and CDR2 ANQGSEA. Deletions cut 3 bases from V and 5 bases from J, with 13 bases between. This CDR3 has 13 residues. The CDR3 DNA is TGCAGCGTTGATATGGGGGGGTGGACTGAAGCTTTCTTT. Translated, it gives CSVDMGGWTEAFF.

This clonotype was counted only a few times. This chain joins TRBV20-1 and TRBJ1-1, with unresolved D. CDR3 size: 11 residues. V gave up 1 base and J gave up 7 bases, with 7 bases separating them. CDR1 is DFQATT and CDR2 is SNEGSKA in the germline V gene (reference sequence). The CDR3 here is CSARASGEAFF. DNA of the CDR3: TGCAGTGCTAGAGCCTCTGGTGAAGCTTTCTTT.

This clonotype has at least ten counts. This chain links TRBV6-2 or TRBV6-3 with TRBJ2-7; 7 bases match TRBD1. This CDR3 is 14 amino acids long. V trimming: 5 bases; J trimming: 3 bases; junction bases outside the gene matches: 7. The germline CDR1 and CDR2 sequences are MNHEY and SVGEGT. The CDR3 nucleotides read TGTGCCAGCAGTCTCGAGGGGGCAGGCTACGAGCAGTACTTC. Amino acid sequence: CASSLEGAGYEQYF.

This clonotype was recorded a few times. The chain has TRBV5-1 and TRBJ1-4; weak D call: TRBD1 (5 bases). The germline V gene encodes CDR1 SGHRS and CDR2 YFSETQ. This CDR3 spans 14 amino acids. Trimming shortened V by 0 bases and J by 7 bases, and 10 bases separated the two germline ends. The CDR3 region is CASSLVEGFEKLFF. CDR3 DNA sequence: TGCGCCAGCAGCTTGGTGGAGGGGTTTGAAAAACTGTTTTTT.

About this clonotype itself: At one of its ends the junction is not consistent with the germline gene, which may arise from a read error. This sequence joins TRBV30 and TRBJ2-1, with D possibly TRBD2 on 6 matching bases. Germline V gives CDR1 GTSNPN, CDR2 SVGIG (reference sequence). The CDR3 is 14 amino acids. CDR3 region: CAWRGLDYYSEQFF. The CDR3, as DNA: TGTGCCTGGAGGGGGTTGGACTATTACAGTGAGCAGTTCTTC. The whole variable domain, filled in from reference TRBV30 and TRBJ2-1, reads SQTIHQWPATLVQPVGSPLSLECTVEGTSNPNLYWYRQAAGRGLQLLFYSVGIGQISSEVPQNLSASRPQDRQFILSSKKLLLSDSGFYLCAWRGLDYYSEQFFGPGTRLTVL.

In its sample, this clonotype was seen many times. V usage is TRBV10-3 and J usage is TRBJ2-3; D may be TRBD1 or TRBD2 (5 bases each). The CDR3 extends over 13 amino acids. In germline, CDR1 is ENHRY, CDR2 SYGVKD. Trimming took off 4 bases at V and 3 bases at J, with 8 bases between the two ends. The CDR3 DNA sequence: TGTGCCATCAGTGGGGACGGTACAGATACGCAGTATTTT. Its translation: CAISGDGTDTQYF.

At least ten counts were recorded for this clonotype. The V and J genes are TRBV7-2 and TRBJ2-3; 7 bases are a match to TRBD2. V dropped 5 bases and J dropped 0; count of bases not matched to a gene: 5. This CDR3 contains 15 residues. From germline, CDR1 is SGHTA and CDR2 FQGNSA. As DNA, the CDR3 is TGTGCCAGCAGCACGCTAGCGGTGAGCACAGATACGCAGTATTTT. The encoded protein is CASSTLAVSTDTQYF.

This clonotype was counted at least ten times. This sequence joins TRBV7-6 and TRBJ2-1, with a tentative D call TRBD1 (6 bases). The germline V gene encodes CDR1 SGHVS and CDR2 FNYEAQ. This CDR3 contains 16 residues. The V end lost 0 bases, the J end lost 5 bases, and 14 bases lay between the germline ends. The CDR3 protein is CASSLAGAPLDNEQFF. The CDR3 nucleotides are TGTGCCAGCAGCTTAGCGGGGGCCCCGCTCGACAATGAGCAGTTCTTC.

This clonotype was seen many times. This chain joins TRBV24-1 and TRBJ2-1, with 7 bases fitting TRBD2. CDR3 length equals 19 residues. The ends lost 2 bases at V and 7 bases at J; junction bases unmatched: 19. Germline assignment: CDR1 KGHDR and CDR2 SFDVKD. CDR3: CATSDSSNRGGSGINEQFF. The CDR3 DNA follows: TGTGCCACCAGTGATTCCTCAAATCGAGGCGGGAGTGGGATAAATGAGCAGTTCTTC.

The chain links TRBV10-3 to TRBJ2-1; 8 positions match TRBD2. CDR1 is ENHRY, CDR2 SYGVKD, per germline. The CDR3 runs to 18 residues. V trimming: 0 bases; J trimming: 8 bases; junction bases outside the gene matches: 15. CDR3 amino acids: CAISESTLSSGRLDEQFF. The DNA for the CDR3 is TGTGCCATCAGTGAGTCGACTCTGTCCAGCGGGAGACTCGATGAGCAGTTCTTC.

V usage is TRBV7-6 and J usage is TRBJ2-5; 10 bases align to TRBD2. The CDR3 runs to 16 residues. Trimming took 5 bases from V and 4 from J; bases not matched to a gene: 10. Germline V gives CDR1 SGHVS, CDR2 FNYEAQ. DNA of the CDR3: TGTGCCAGCAGCCTAGATACCCGACTAGCGGGAGAGACCCAGTACTTC. Its translation is CASSLDTRLAGETQYF. Full variable domain (remainder filled in from reference TRBV7-6 and TRBJ2-5): GAGVSQSPRYKVTKRGQDVALRCDPISGHVSLYWYRQALGQGPEFLTYFNYEAQQDKSGLPNDRFSAERPEGSISTLTIQRTEQRDSAMYRCASSLDTRLAGETQYFGPGTRLLVL.

The V call is TRBV5-1, the J call TRBJ2-1; 12 positions match TRBD2. The ends lost 1 base at V and 5 bases at J; junction bases unmatched: 13. CDR1 SGHRS and CDR2 YFSETQ come from the germline V gene. The CDR3 extends over 19 amino acids. The CDR3 nucleotides read TGCGCCAGCAGCTTGTATGCGTTCGGACTAGCGGGAAACAACAATGAGCAGTTCTTC. Translated, it gives CASSLYAFGLAGNNNEQFF.

This clonotype was seen at least ten times. The V gene is TRBV6-5, the J gene TRBJ2-5; unclear D gene. The germline V and J ends were trimmed by 5 bases and 7 bases, with 8 bases remaining between them. The CDR3 has 11 amino acids. The germline gives CDR1 MNHEY, CDR2 SVGAGI. Here the CDR3 reads CASSALGTQYF. In nucleotides, the CDR3 is TGTGCCAGCAGTGCTCTGGGGACCCAGTACTTC.

This clonotype showed up many times. J is TRBJ2-3 and V is TRBV7-2, with 11 positions matching TRBD2. V shed 9 bases and J 4 bases; nucleotides not matched to a gene: 9. The length of the CDR3 is 15 residues. CDR1 and CDR2 (germline): SGHTA, FQGNSA. The CDR3 sequence: CASNSGRAQSDTQYF. CDR3 DNA sequence: TGTGCCAGTAATAGCGGGAGGGCCCAATCAGATACGCAGTATTTT.

This clonotype was found a few times. V is TRBV29-1 and J is TRBJ2-5; 7 bases align to TRBD2. V was pared by 4 bases and J by 5 bases, with 10 bases of the junction left unmatched. There are 14 residues in the CDR3. CDR1 and CDR2 from the germline V gene are SQVTM and ANQGSEA. The CDR3 is CSVVGGSVEETQYF. The CDR3 DNA sequence: TGCAGCGTTGTGGGCGGGAGTGTCGAGGAGACCCAGTACTTC.

The table lists this clonotype with many counts. The CDR3 reads CASKERGTYEQYF. The CDR3 coding sequence is TGTGCCAGCAAGGAGCGAGGGACCTACGAGCAGTACTTC. The chain couples TRBV12-3 or TRBV12-4 to TRBJ2-7, with a possible D match to TRBD2 (5 bases). This CDR3 has 13 residues. V was pared by 7 bases and J by 2 bases, with 12 bases between.

The chain combines TRBV7-9 with TRBJ1-1, with D possibly being TRBD1 (5 bases). This CDR3 has 16 amino acids. Trimming removed 0 bases at V and 3 bases at J, with 14 bases between. Germline CDR1 reads SEHNR; CDR2 reads FQNEAQ (reference sequence). The CDR3 DNA reads TGTGCCAGCAGCTTAGCCCAGGGCGGTGGGGACACTGAAGCTTTCTTT. Residues: CASSLAQGGGDTEAFF.

This clonotype was counted only a few times. The chain links TRBV20-1 to TRBJ2-7; D remains unclear. Germline CDR1 DFQATT, CDR2 SNEGSKA (reference sequence). The V and J ends lost 5 bases and 4 bases respectively, with 18 bases between them. This CDR3 region has 14 residues. CDR3 sequence (DNA): TGCAGTGCTTCCCGCTGGGCCCCGGTATACGAGCAGTACTTC. It translates to CSASRWAPVYEQYF.

A few counts support this clonotype. The chain is built from TRBV18 and TRBJ2-2; D may be TRBD1 (6 bases). V was trimmed by 3 bases and J by 1 base, leaving 12 bases between them. The CDR3 has 16 amino acids. Per the germline V gene, CDR1 is KGHSH and CDR2 is LQKENI. CDR3: CASSPLPGQNTGELFF. The CDR3 DNA follows: TGTGCCAGCTCACCCCTCCCGGGACAGAACACCGGGGAGCTGTTTTTT.